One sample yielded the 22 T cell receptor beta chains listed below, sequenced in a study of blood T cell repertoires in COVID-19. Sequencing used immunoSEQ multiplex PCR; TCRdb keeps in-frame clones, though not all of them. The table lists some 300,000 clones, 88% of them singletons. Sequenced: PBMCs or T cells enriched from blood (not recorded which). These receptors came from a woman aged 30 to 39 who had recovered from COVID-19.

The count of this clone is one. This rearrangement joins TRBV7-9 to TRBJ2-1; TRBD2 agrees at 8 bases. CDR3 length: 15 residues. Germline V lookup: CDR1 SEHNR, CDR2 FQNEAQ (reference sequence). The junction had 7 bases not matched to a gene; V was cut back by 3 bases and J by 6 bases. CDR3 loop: CASSLGTGGPNEQFF. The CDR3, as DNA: TGTGCCAGCAGCTTGGGAACGGGAGGGCCCAATGAGCAGTTCTTC.

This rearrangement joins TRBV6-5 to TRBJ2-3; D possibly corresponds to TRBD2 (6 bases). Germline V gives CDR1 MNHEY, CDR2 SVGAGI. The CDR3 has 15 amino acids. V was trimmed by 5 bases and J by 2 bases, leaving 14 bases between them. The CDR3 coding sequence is TGTGCCAGCAGTAATCCGGGAGCGGACACAGATACGCAGTATTTT. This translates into CASSNPGADTDTQYF.

DNA of the CDR3: TGTGCCAGCAGCTTAGTCTCTATGGCGGGACAAGCTTTCTTT. Its translation is CASSLVSMAGQAFF. The chain couples TRBV7-9 to TRBJ1-1; tentatively, D is TRBD1 (5 bases). The CDR3 is 14 amino acids. Trimming removed 1 base from V and 9 bases from J, with 15 bases in between. CDR1 is SEHNR, CDR2 FQNEAQ, per germline (reference sequence).

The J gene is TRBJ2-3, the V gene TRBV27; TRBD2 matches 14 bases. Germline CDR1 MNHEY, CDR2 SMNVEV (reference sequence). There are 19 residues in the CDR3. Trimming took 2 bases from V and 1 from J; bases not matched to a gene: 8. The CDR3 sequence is CASSLVGLAGGWGTDTQYF. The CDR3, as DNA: TGTGCCAGCAGTTTAGTAGGACTAGCGGGAGGATGGGGCACAGATACGCAGTATTTT.

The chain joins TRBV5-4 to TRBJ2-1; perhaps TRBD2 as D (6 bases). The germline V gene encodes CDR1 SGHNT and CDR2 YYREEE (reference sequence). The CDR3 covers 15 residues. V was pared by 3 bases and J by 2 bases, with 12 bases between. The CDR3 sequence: CASSSYWGAYNEQFF. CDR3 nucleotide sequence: TGTGCCAGCAGCTCGTACTGGGGGGCCTACAATGAGCAGTTCTTC. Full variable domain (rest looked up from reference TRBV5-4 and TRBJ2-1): ETGVTQSPTHLIKTRGQQVTLRCSSQSGHNTVSWYQQALGQGPQFIFQYYREEENGRGNFPPRFSGLQFPNYSSELNVNALELDDSALYLCASSSYWGAYNEQFFGPGTRLTVL.

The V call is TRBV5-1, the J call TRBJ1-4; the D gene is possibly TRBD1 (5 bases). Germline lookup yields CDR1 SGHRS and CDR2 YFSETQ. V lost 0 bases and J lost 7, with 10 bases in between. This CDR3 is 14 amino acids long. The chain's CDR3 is CASSLEGKGEKLFF. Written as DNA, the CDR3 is TGCGCCAGCAGCTTGGAGGGGAAGGGTGAAAAACTGTTTTTT.

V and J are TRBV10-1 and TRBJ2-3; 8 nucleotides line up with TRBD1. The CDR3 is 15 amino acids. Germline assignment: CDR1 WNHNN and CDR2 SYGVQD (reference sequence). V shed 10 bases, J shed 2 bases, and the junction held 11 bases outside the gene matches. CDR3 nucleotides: TGCGCCACACGACAGGGGAGGTTACCCACAGATACGCAGTATTTT. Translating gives CATRQGRLPTDTQYF.

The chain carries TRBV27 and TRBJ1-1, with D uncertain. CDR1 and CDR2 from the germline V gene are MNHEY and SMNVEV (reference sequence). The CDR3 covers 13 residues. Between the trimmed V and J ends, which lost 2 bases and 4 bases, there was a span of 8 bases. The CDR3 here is CASSLTSGTEAFF. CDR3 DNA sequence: TGTGCCAGCAGTTTAACATCAGGCACTGAAGCTTTCTTT.

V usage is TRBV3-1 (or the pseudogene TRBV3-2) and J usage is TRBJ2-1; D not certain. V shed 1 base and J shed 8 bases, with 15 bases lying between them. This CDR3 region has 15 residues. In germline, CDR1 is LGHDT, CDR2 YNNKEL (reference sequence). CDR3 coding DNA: TGTGCCAGCAGCCAAGGCACTGCCCTCAACGATGAGCAGTTCTTC. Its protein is CASSQGTALNDEQFF.

DNA for the CDR3: TGTGCCAGCAGTTTGCGGCAGCACTCTGGAAACACCATATATTTT. It is translated as CASSLRQHSGNTIYF. The V and J genes are TRBV28 and TRBJ1-3; D call uncertain. Trimming left V 3 bases short and J 0 bases short, with 9 bases between. This CDR3 spans 15 amino acids. In germline, CDR1 is MDHEN, CDR2 SYDVKM.

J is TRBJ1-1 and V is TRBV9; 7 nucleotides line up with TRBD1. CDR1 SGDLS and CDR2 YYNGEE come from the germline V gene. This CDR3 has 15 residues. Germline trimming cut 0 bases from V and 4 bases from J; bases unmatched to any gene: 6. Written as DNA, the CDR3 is TGTGCCAGCAGCGTAGTGGCCCCAGGGGGCACTGAAGCTTTCTTT. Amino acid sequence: CASSVVAPGGTEAFF.

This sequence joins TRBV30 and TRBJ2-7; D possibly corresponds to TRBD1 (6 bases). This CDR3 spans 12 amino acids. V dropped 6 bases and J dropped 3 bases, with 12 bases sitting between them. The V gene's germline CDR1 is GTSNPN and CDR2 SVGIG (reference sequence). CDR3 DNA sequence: TGTGCCTGCGCCGGGACACGCTACGAGCAGTACTTC. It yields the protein CACAGTRYEQYF.

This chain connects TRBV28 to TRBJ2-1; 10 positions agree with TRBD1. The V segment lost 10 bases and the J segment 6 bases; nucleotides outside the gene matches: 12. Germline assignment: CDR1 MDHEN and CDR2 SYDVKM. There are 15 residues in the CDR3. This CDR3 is CATKPRDRGSNEQFF. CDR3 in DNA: TGTGCCACAAAACCTCGGGACAGGGGTAGCAATGAGCAGTTCTTC.

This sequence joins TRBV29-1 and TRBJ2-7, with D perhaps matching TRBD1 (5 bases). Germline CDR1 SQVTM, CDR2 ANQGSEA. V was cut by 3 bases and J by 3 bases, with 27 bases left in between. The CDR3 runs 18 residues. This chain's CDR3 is CSVEGSGREGTSNYEQYF. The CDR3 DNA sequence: TGCAGCGTTGAGGGGTCGGGCAGGGAAGGTACCTCCAACTACGAGCAGTACTTC.

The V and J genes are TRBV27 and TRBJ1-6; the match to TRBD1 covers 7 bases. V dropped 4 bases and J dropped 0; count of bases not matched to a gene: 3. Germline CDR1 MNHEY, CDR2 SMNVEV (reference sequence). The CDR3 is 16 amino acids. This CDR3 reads CASSSRQGSYNSPLHF. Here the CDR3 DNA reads TGTGCCAGCAGTTCTAGACAGGGCTCCTATAATTCACCCCTCCACTTT.

CDR3 DNA: TGTGCCAGCAGCGCCGGGACAGGGGGTTCACCCCTCCACTTT. This sequence encodes CASSAGTGGSPLHF. This chain links TRBV9 with TRBJ1-6, with 11 bases matching TRBD1. There are 14 residues in the CDR3. After removal of 3 bases from V and 9 bases from J, the junction contained 2 bases not matched to a gene. CDR1 SGDLS and CDR2 YYNGEE come from the germline V gene.

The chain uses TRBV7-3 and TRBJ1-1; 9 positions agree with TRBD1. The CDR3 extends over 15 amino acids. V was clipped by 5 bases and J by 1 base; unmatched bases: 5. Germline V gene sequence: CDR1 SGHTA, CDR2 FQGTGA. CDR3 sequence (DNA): TGTGCCAGCAGCGATCCGGGACAGGGGAACACTGAAGCTTTCTTT. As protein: CASSDPGQGNTEAFF.

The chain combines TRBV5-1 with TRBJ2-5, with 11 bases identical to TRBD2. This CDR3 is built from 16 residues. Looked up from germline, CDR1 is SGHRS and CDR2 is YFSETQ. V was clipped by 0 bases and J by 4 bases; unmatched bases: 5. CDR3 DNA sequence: TGCGCCAGCAGCTTGGGACTAGCGGGGTTGGGAGAGACCCAGTACTTC. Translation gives CASSLGLAGLGETQYF.

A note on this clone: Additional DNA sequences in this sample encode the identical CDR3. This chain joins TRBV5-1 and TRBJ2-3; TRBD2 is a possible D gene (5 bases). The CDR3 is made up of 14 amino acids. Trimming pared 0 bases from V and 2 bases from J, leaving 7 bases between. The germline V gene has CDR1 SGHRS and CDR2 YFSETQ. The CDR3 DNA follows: TGCGCCAGCAGCTTGGGGACTTCCACAGATACGCAGTATTTT. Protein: CASSLGTSTDTQYF.

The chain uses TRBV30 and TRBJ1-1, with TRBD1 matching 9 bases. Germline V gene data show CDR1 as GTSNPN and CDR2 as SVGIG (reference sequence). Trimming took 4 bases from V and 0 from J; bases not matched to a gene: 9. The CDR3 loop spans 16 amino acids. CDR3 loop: CAWNDRDRELNTEAFF. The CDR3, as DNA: TGTGCCTGGAACGACCGGGACAGGGAACTGAACACTGAAGCTTTCTTT.

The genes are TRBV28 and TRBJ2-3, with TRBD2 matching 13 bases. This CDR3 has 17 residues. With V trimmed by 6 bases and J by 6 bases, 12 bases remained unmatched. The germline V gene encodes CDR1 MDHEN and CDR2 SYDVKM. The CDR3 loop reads CASRFRTSGRARDTQYF. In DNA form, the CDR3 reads TGTGCCAGCAGGTTTAGAACTAGCGGGAGGGCCAGGGATACGCAGTATTTT.

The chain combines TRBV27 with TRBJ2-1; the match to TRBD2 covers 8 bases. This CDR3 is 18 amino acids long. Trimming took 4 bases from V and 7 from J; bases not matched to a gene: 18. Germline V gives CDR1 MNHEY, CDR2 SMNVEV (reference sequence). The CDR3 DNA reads TGTGCCAGCAGTTCCTACCTCCCCGAGCGGGAGCGGTATAATGAGCAGTTCTTC. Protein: CASSSYLPERERYNEQFF.